The 24 T cell receptor beta chains listed next were all sequenced from one sample in a study of spatial heterogeneity in lung cancer. General observations from the study: Higher tumor mutation counts went along with higher counts of expanded intratumoral alpha and beta TCRs.

Specified time point: sample taken at primary tumor resection. Antigen specificity for these receptors is unknown. Each CDR3 protein gets one entry after TCRdb re-called the 5' RACE reads with MiXCR. There are roughly 8,000 distinct CDR3 sequences in the sample; approximately 7% occur only once, and about 18% lies in the top ten. The sequencing here drew on lung tumor tissue, taken at surgery. The receptors derive from a female donor with early-stage non-small cell lung cancer.

In its sample, this clonotype was seen many times. This beta chain was picked up by a library intended for alpha chains and is off target, so its count carries little meaning. The rearrangement uses TRBV5-1 and TRBJ1-1, with TRBD1 identical over 8 bases. Germline V lookup: CDR1 SGHRS, CDR2 YFSETQ. J gave up 4 bases and V 0 bases, and 5 bases lay outside the gene matches. CDR3 length equals 15 residues. The CDR3 sequence: CASSLGGQGGTEAFF. The CDR3 nucleotides read TGCGCCAGCAGCTTGGGTGGACAGGGCGGCACTGAAGCTTTCTTT.

This clonotype was picked up many times. The library was prepared for alpha chains; this beta chain is a stray read, so its frequency means little. The rearrangement links TRBV2 to TRBJ2-5; a weak D match, TRBD1 (6 bases). V dropped 8 bases and J dropped 4 bases, with 14 bases sitting between them. Germline V gives CDR1 SNHLY, CDR2 FYNNEI. This CDR3 comprises 13 residues. The CDR3: CASGTGLGETQYF. In DNA form, the CDR3 reads TGTGCCAGCGGAACAGGGCTCGGAGAGACCCAGTACTTC.

This clonotype was counted at least ten times. The junction and the germline gene differ at one end; a read error may be behind it. The library was prepared for alpha chains; this beta chain is a stray read, so its frequency means little. The chain combines TRBV27 with TRBJ2-2; either TRBD1 or TRBD2 may supply D (6 bases each). This CDR3 spans 18 amino acids. The V gene's germline CDR1 is MNHEY and CDR2 SMNVEV (reference sequence). The CDR3 sequence is CASSLSPPGQTRGGEPFF. In DNA, the CDR3 is TGTGCCAGCAGTTTATCACCCCCCGGACAGACCCGAGGCGGGGAGCCGTTTTTT.

Within the sample, this clonotype is medium-sized (0.01 to 0.1%). This beta chain came through as a stray read in a library set up for alpha chains, and its size says little. The CDR3 DNA sequence: TGTGCCAGCGCCGGGGGCCCAGTGGAGACCCAGTACTTC. It is translated as CASAGGPVETQYF. V usage is TRBV12-3 or TRBV12-4 and J usage is TRBJ2-5; D may correspond to TRBD1 or TRBD2 (6 bases each). There are 13 residues in the CDR3. The ends were cut back, 8 bases at V and 5 bases at J, with 15 bases in the middle.

Many counts were recorded for this clonotype. The size of this beta chain means little, since it is a stray read in a library made for alpha chains. This chain connects TRBV7-9 to TRBJ1-2, with 7 bases that match TRBD1. The germline gives CDR1 SEHNR, CDR2 FQNEAQ (reference sequence). This CDR3 has 13 residues. J was trimmed by 7 bases and V by 0 bases; bases with no gene match: 2. The DNA of the CDR3 is TGTGCCAGCAGCTTAGCAGGGGGCATTGGCTACACCTTC. It specifies CASSLAGGIGYTF. Complete variable domain (other parts from reference TRBV7-9 and TRBJ1-2): DTGVSQNPRHKITKRGQNVTFRCDPISEHNRLYWYRQTLGQGPEFLTYFQNEAQLEKSRLLSDRFSAERPKGSFSTLEIQRTEQGDSAMYLCASSLAGGIGYTFGSGTRLTVV.

This clonotype was detected ten times or more. For a library built for alpha chains, this beta chain is a stray read; little rests on its size. The chain couples TRBV20-1 to TRBJ2-1, with unresolved D. This CDR3 has 12 residues. The V end lost 3 bases, the J end lost 6 bases, and 9 bases lay between the germline ends. The germline gives CDR1 DFQATT, CDR2 SNEGSKA (reference sequence). CDR3 amino acids: CSARVFSNEQFF. The CDR3 nucleotides read TGCAGTGCTAGGGTCTTCTCCAATGAGCAGTTCTTC.

This clonotype occurred many times. This beta chain is an off-target read within a library intended for alpha chains, so its frequency means little. The chain recombines TRBV30 with TRBJ2-2; D is undetermined. The CDR3 loop spans 14 amino acids. Looked up from germline, CDR1 is GTSNPN and CDR2 is SVGIG (reference sequence). The ends were cut back, 2 bases at V and 4 bases at J, with 11 bases in the middle. This CDR3 is CAWSRVKGTGELFF. The CDR3 DNA reads TGTGCCTGGAGTAGGGTTAAAGGCACCGGGGAGCTGTTTTTT.

This clonotype was counted at least ten times. Since the library was made to target alpha chains, this beta chain is a stray read and its abundance is not meaningful. This chain uses TRBV7-8 with TRBJ2-1, with TRBD1 matching over 10 bases. Losses at the gene ends were 5 bases for V and 7 bases for J; bases not matched to a gene: 8. The CDR3 totals 15 residues. Germline values: CDR1 SGHVS, CDR2 FQNEAQ. The CDR3 loop reads CASSDRQGARNEQFF. The CDR3 nucleotides read TGTGCCAGCAGCGATAGACAGGGGGCGCGGAATGAGCAGTTCTTC. Filled out from reference TRBV7-8 and TRBJ2-1, the complete variable domain reads GAGVSQSPRYKVAKRGQDVALRCDPISGHVSLFWYQQALGQGPEFLTYFQNEAQLDKSGLPSDRFFAERPEGSVSTLKIQRTQQEDSAVYLCASSDRQGARNEQFFGPGTRLTVL.

In this sample, this clonotype is medium-sized. This beta chain represents an off-target read in a library built for alpha chains; its size is of limited meaning. The genes are TRBV27 and TRBJ2-5, with 7 bases matching TRBD2. The CDR3 sequence is 13 residues long. V lost 3 bases and J lost 4; bases outside the gene matches: 2. CDR1 is MNHEY, CDR2 SMNVEV, per germline (reference sequence). The chain's CDR3 is CASSFGGLETQYF. For the CDR3, the DNA is TGTGCCAGCAGTTTCGGGGGGTTAGAGACCCAGTACTTC.

This clonotype is judged medium-sized. This beta chain slipped into a library made for alpha chains as a stray read, so its size is not meaningful. The chain combines TRBV28 with TRBJ2-1; 8 bases align to TRBD1. V shed 7 bases, J shed 2 bases, and the junction held 7 bases outside the gene matches. Germline values: CDR1 MDHEN, CDR2 SYDVKM. The CDR3 runs to 15 residues. CDR3 in amino acids: CASTPGDRTYNEQFF. CDR3 nucleotide sequence: TGTGCCAGCACCCCGGGGGACAGGACCTACAATGAGCAGTTCTTC.

Many counts were recorded for this clonotype. The library was designed around alpha chains, so this beta chain is a stray read whose abundance carries little weight. The chain couples TRBV7-2 to TRBJ2-7, with TRBD2 as a possible D gene (5 bases). This CDR3 spans 15 amino acids. CDR1 is SGHTA, CDR2 FQGNSA, per germline. V shed 0 bases and J shed 6 bases, with 15 bases lying between them. DNA for the CDR3: TGTGCCAGCAGCTTAGCTGGTGGGAGAGGGCGCGAGCAGTACTTC. The encoded protein is CASSLAGGRGREQYF.

This clonotype was counted at least ten times. This beta chain is a stray sequence in a library constructed for alpha chains; its clone size is not meaningful. This chain connects TRBV7-8 to TRBJ1-5; D uncertain. V shed 1 base and J shed 5 bases, with 12 bases lying between them. CDR1 SGHVS and CDR2 FQNEAQ come from the germline V gene. CDR3 length equals 15 residues. The CDR3 is CASSLGPGIYQPQHF. Written as DNA, the CDR3 is TGTGCCAGCAGCTTAGGGCCAGGAATATATCAGCCCCAGCATTTT.

This clonotype was recorded many times. This beta chain is a stray sequence in a library constructed for alpha chains; its clone size is not meaningful. J is TRBJ2-7 and V is TRBV5-1; TRBD1 matches 9 bases. V lost 4 bases, J lost 5 bases, and 10 bases stayed unmatched. CDR3 size: 15 residues. CDR1 and CDR2 (germline): SGHRS, YFSETQ. The DNA of the CDR3 is TGCGCCAGCAGCCCCCGACAGGGGGAGGCACACGAGCAGTACTTC. Translating gives CASSPRQGEAHEQYF.

Within the sample, this clonotype is medium-sized. The library was prepared for alpha chains; this beta chain is a stray read, so its frequency means little. The gene calls are TRBV21-1 and TRBJ2-1; the listed D gene, TRBD2, was not tested against the DNA. TRBV21-1 is reported as a pseudogene. The CDR3 covers 16 residues. The CDR3 coding sequence is TGTGCCAGCAGCAATCTTCGGGAGCCGGCCGACAATGAGCAGTTCTTC. Amino acid sequence: CASSNLREPADNEQFF.

This clonotype has at least ten counts. This beta chain represents an off-target read in a library built for alpha chains; its size is of limited meaning. The chain has TRBV20-1 and TRBJ1-1, with no clear D. The V gene lost 3 bases and the J gene lost 4 bases, with 12 bases spanning the gap. The CDR3 covers 13 residues. Germline V gene sequence: CDR1 DFQATT, CDR2 SNEGSKA (reference sequence). CDR3 protein: CSASWGSGTEAFF. The CDR3 nucleotides read TGCAGTGCTAGCTGGGGATCGGGCACTGAAGCTTTCTTT.

This clonotype was observed many times. Found in a library prepared for alpha chains, this beta chain is an off-target read, and its abundance has little meaning. The J gene is TRBJ1-2, the V gene TRBV4-1, with D perhaps matching TRBD1 (6 bases). The V end lost 3 bases, the J end lost 2 bases, and 13 bases lay between the germline ends. The CDR3 consists of 15 residues. Germline values: CDR1 MGHRA, CDR2 YSYEKL. The CDR3 loop is CASSQEPTGNYGYTF. The CDR3 nucleotides are TGCGCCAGCAGCCAGGAACCTACAGGGAACTATGGCTACACCTTC.

This clonotype is labeled as medium-sized (0.01 to 0.1%). This beta chain slipped into a library made for alpha chains as a stray read, so its size is not meaningful. The V and J genes are TRBV5-1 and TRBJ2-7, with a possible D match to TRBD1 (6 bases). Trimming removed 0 bases at V and 3 bases at J, with 16 bases between. This CDR3 has 16 amino acids. Germline V gene lookup returns CDR1 SGHRS and CDR2 YFSETQ. CDR3 sequence reads: CASSLEVTGAFYEQYF. The CDR3 nucleotides read TGCGCCAGCAGCTTGGAAGTGACAGGCGCTTTCTACGAGCAGTACTTC.

This clonotype occurred many times. This beta chain lies outside the target of a library built for alpha chains; its clone size means little. J is TRBJ1-6 and V is TRBV24-1, with D uncertain. Germline assignment: CDR1 KGHDR and CDR2 SFDVKD. Trimming cost V 10 bases and J 11 bases, with 8 bases left between them. The CDR3 contains 10 residues. This CDR3 reads CATLGPPLHF. In DNA, the CDR3 is TGTGCCACTCTTGGGCCACCCCTCCACTTT.

This clonotype was seen more than once but under ten times. The library was prepared for alpha chains; this beta chain is a stray read, so its frequency means little. The genes are TRBV3-1 and TRBJ2-7, with TRBD2 identical over 8 bases. V lost 0 bases and J lost 9; bases outside the gene matches: 16. CDR3 length: 17 amino acids. Looked up from germline, CDR1 is LGHDT and CDR2 is YNNKEL (reference sequence). CDR3 residues: CASSQDRGGRPAGVQYF. DNA for the CDR3: TGTGCCAGCAGCCAAGATCGGGGCGGGAGGCCGGCAGGGGTGCAGTACTTC.

By its share, this clonotype is medium-sized. This beta chain lies outside the target of a library built for alpha chains; its clone size means little. V usage is TRBV7-3 and J usage is TRBJ2-6; the D is unclear. The CDR3 has 14 amino acids. Trimming removed 3 bases from V and 0 bases from J, with 3 bases in between. Germline V gene lookup returns CDR1 SGHTA and CDR2 FQGTGA. CDR3 DNA sequence: TGTGCCAGCAGCTTCTTCTCTGGGGCCAACGTCCTGACTTTC. Translating gives CASSFFSGANVLTF.

Notes on this clonotype: The library was built for alpha chains, so this beta chain is an off-target read and its size means little. The chain couples TRBV6-6 to TRBJ2-7, with a tentative D call TRBD1 (6 bases). The CDR3 is 12 amino acids. Germline CDR1 and CDR2: MNHNY and SVGAGI (reference sequence). Trimming took off 5 bases at V and 2 bases at J, with 7 bases between the two ends. The DNA for the CDR3 is TGTGCCAGCAGTCCAGGGGCCTACGAGCAGTACTTC. It encodes CASSPGAYEQYF.

This clonotype was recorded at least ten times. The library was prepared for alpha chains; this beta chain is a stray read, so its frequency means little. The chain carries TRBV2 and TRBJ2-3, with D unclear. The V end lost 2 bases, the J end lost 7 bases, and 4 bases lay between the germline ends. The length of the CDR3 is 11 residues. The V gene's germline CDR1 is SNHLY and CDR2 FYNNEI. CDR3 coding DNA: TGTGCCAGCAGTGAATTAAATACGCAGTATTTT. This sequence encodes CASSELNTQYF.

Within the sample, this clonotype is medium-sized. This beta chain turned up in a library designed for alpha chains; as an off-target read, its abundance says little. V and J are TRBV9 and TRBJ2-3; D unclear. Between the trimmed V and J ends, which lost 2 bases and 6 bases, there was a span of 7 bases. The length of the CDR3 is 12 residues. The germline V gene has CDR1 SGDLS and CDR2 YYNGEE. This chain's CDR3 is CASSVLGDTQYF. The DNA of the CDR3 is TGTGCCAGCAGCGTGCTAGGTGATACGCAGTATTTT.

This clonotype has a count of ten or more. As an off-target read in a library built for alpha chains, this beta chain has a frequency of little significance. The V and J genes are TRBV7-2 and TRBJ2-1, with D possibly being TRBD1 (5 bases). Trimming stripped 5 bases from V and 8 bases from J, with 16 bases between. There are 14 residues in the CDR3. Per the germline V gene, CDR1 is SGHTA and CDR2 is FQGNSA. CDR3: CASSRNRNPDEQFF. The CDR3 DNA follows: TGTGCCAGCAGCCGAAACAGGAATCCGGATGAGCAGTTCTTC.